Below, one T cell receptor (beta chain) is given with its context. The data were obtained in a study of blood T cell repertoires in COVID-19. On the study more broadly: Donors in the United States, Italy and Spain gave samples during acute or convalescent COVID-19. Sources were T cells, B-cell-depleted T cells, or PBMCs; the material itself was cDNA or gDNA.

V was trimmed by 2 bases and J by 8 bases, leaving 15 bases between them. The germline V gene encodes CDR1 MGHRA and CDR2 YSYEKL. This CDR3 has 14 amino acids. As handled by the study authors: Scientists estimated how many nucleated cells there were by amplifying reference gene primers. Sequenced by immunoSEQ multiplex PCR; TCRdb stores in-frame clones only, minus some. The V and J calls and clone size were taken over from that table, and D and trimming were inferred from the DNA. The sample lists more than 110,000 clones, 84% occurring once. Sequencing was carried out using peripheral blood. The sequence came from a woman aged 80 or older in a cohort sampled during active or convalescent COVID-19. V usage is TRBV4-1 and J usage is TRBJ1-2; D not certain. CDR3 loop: CASSQPGSFEGYTF. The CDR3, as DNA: TGCGCCAGCAGCCAACCAGGATCTTTTGAGGGCTACACCTTC.